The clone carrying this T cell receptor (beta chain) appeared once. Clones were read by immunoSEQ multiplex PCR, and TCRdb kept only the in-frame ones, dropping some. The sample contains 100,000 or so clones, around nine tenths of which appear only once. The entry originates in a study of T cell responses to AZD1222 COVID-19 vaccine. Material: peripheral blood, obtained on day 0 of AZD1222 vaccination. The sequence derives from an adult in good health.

The chain's CDR3 is CASSFSEGRWTDRETQYF. The CDR3, as DNA: TGTGCCAGCAGTTTTTCGGAGGGTCGCTGGACAGATCGAGAGACCCAGTACTTC. The chain combines TRBV28 with TRBJ2-5; tentatively, D is TRBD1 or TRBD2 (6 bases each). Trimming cost V 3 bases and J 4 bases, with 24 bases left between them. The CDR3 extends over 18 amino acids. CDR1 is MDHEN and CDR2 is SYDVKM in the germline V gene.